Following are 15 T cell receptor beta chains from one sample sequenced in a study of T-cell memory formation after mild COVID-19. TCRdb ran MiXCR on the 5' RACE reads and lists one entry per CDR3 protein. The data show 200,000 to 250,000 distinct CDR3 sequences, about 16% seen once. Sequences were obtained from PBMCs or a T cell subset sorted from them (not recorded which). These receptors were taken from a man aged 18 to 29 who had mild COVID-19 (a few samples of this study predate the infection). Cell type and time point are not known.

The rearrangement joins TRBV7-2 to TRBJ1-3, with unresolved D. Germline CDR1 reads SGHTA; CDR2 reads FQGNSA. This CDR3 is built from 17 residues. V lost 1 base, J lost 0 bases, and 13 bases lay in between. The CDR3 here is CASSLVSAGLSGNTIYF. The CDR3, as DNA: TGTGCCAGCAGCTTAGTTTCAGCAGGTCTCTCTGGAAACACCATATATTTT.

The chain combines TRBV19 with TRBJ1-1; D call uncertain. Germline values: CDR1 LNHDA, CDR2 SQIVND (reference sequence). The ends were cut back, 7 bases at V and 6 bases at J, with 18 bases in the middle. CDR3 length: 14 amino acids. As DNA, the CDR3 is TGTGCCAGTAAAAAAGTTGCCGAGTACTCTGAAGCTTTCTTT. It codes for CASKKVAEYSEAFF.

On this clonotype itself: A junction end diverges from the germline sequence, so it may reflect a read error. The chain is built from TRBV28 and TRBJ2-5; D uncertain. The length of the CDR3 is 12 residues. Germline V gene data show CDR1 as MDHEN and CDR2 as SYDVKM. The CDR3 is CASSLTQEPQYF. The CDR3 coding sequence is TGTGCCAGCAGTTTAACCCAAGAGCCCCAGTACTTC. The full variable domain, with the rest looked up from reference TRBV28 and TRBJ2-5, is DVKVTQSSRYLVKRTGEKVFLECVQDMDHENMFWYRQDPGLGLRLIYFSYDVKMKEKGDIPEGYSVSREKKERFSLILESASTNQTSMYLCASSLTQEPQYFGPGTRLLVL.

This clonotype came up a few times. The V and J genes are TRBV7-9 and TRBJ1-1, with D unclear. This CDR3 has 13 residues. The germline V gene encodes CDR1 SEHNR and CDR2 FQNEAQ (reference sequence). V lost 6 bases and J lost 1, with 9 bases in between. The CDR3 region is CASRPTRNTEAFF. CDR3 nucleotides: TGTGCCAGCAGACCGACACGGAACACTGAAGCTTTCTTT.

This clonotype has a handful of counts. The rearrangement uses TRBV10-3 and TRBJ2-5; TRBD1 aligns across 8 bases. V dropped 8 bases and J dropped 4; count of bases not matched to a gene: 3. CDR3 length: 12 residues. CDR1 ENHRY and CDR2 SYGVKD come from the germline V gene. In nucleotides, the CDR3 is TGTGCCATCCGCGGACAGGGAGAGACCCAGTACTTC. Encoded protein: CAIRGQGETQYF.

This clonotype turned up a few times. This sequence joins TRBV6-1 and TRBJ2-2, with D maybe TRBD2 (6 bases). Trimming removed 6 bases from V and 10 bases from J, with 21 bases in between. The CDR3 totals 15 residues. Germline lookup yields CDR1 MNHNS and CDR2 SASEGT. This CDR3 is CASRGRDSALEELFF. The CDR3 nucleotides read TGTGCCAGCAGAGGCAGGGACTCAGCGTTGGAGGAGCTGTTTTTT.

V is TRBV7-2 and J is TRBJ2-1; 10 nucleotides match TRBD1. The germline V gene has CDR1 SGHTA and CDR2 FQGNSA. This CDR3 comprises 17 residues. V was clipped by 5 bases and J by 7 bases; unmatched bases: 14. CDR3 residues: CASSRWGRQGAGNEQFF. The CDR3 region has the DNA TGTGCCAGCAGCCGCTGGGGAAGACAGGGGGCAGGGAATGAGCAGTTCTTC.

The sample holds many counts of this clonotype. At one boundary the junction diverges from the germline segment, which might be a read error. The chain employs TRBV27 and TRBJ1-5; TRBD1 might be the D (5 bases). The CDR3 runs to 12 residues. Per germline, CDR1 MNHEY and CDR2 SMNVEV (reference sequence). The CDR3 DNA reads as TGTGCCAGCAGTCTATCGGGGGGGCCCCAGCATTTT. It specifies CASSLSGGPQHF.

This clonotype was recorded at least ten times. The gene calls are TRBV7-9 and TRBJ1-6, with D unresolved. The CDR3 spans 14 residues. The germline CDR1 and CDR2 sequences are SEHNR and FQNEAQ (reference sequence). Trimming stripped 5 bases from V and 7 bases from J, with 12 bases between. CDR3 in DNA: TGTGCCAGCAGCCAGGACCGGAGGAATTCACCCCTCCACTTT. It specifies CASSQDRRNSPLHF.

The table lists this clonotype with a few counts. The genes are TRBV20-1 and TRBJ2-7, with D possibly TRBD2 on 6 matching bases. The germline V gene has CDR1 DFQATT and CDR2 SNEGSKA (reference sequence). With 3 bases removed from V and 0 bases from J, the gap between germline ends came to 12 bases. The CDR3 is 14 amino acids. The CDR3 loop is CSASGGPNSYEQYF. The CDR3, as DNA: TGCAGTGCTAGCGGGGGACCCAACTCCTACGAGCAGTACTTC.

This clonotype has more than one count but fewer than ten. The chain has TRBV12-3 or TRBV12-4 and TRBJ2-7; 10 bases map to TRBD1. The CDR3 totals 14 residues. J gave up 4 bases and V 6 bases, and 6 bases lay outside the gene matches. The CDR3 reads CASRPGQGSYEQYF. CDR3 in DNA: TGTGCCAGCAGGCCGGGACAGGGGAGTTACGAGCAGTACTTC.

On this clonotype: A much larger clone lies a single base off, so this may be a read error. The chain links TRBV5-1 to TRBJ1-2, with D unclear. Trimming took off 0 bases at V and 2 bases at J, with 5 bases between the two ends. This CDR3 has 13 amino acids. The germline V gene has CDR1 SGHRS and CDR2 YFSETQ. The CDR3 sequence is CASSLAQNYGYTF. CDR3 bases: TGCGCCAGCAGCTTGGCACAGAACTATGGCTACACCTTC.

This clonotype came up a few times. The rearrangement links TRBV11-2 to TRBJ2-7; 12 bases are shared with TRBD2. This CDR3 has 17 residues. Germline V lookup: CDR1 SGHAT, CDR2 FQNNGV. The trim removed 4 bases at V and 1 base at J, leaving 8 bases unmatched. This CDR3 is CASSYTSGGTRSYEQYF. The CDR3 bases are TGTGCCAGCAGCTATACTAGCGGGGGGACGAGATCCTACGAGCAGTACTTC.

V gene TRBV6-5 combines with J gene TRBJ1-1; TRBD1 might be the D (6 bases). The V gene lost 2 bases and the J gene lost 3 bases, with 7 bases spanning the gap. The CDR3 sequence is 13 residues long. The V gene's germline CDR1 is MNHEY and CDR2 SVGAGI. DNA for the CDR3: TGTGCCAGCAGTTACGAGGGGGACACTGAAGCTTTCTTT. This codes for CASSYEGDTEAFF.

The CDR3 DNA is TGTGCCAGCAGTTCGGGAGCGGGAAACACCGGGGAGCTGTTTTTT. Amino acid sequence: CASSSGAGNTGELFF. V and J are TRBV12-3 or TRBV12-4 and TRBJ2-2; 7 nucleotides match TRBD2. This CDR3 is 15 amino acids long. With 4 bases clipped from V and 2 bases from J, the junction kept 4 bases outside the gene matches.